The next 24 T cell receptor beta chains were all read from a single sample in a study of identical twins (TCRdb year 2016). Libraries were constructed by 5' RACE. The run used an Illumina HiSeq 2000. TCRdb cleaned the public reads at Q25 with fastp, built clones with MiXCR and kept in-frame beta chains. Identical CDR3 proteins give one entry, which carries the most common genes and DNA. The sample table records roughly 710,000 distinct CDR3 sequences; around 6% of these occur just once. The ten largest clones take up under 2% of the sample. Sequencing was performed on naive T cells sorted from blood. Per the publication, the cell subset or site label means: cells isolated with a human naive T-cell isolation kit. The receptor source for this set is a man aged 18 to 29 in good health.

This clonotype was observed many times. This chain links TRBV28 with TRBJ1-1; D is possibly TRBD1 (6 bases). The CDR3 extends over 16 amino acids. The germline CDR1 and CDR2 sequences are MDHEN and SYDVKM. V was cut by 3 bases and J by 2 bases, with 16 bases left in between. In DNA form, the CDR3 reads TGTGCCAGCAGTTTGGAACAGGGATATCTAAACACTGAAGCTTTCTTT. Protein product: CASSLEQGYLNTEAFF.

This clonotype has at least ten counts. The chain's CDR3 is CASSVFQPQHF. The CDR3 DNA is TGTGCCAGCAGCGTATTTCAGCCCCAGCATTTT. V is TRBV21-1 and J is TRBJ1-5. TRBV21-1 is listed as a pseudogene. The CDR3 has 11 amino acids.

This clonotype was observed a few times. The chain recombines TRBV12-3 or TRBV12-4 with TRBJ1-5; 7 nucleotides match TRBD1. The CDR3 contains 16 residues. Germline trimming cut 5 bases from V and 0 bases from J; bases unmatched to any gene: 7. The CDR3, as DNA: TGTGCCAGCAGTCCTAGGACAGGTACTAGCAATCAGCCCCAGCATTTT. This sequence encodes CASSPRTGTSNQPQHF.

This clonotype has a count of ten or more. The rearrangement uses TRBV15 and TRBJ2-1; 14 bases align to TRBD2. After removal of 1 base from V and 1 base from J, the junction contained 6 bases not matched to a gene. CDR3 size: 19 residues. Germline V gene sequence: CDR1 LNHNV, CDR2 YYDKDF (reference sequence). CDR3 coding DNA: TGTGCCACCAGCAGAGTAGGGACTAGCGGGAGTTCGTCCTACAATGAGCAGTTCTTC. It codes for CATSRVGTSGSSSYNEQFF.

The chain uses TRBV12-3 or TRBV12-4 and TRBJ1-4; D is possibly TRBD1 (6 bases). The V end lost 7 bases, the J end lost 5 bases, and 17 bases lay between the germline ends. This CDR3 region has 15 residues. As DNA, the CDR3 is TGTGCCAGCACCTTGGGGGCCAGTCAAAATGAAAAACTGTTTTTT. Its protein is CASTLGASQNEKLFF.

CDR3 DNA: TGTGCAAAAGACACGGCTCTCCCTTATGGCTACACCTTC. Its protein product is CAKDTALPYGYTF. The J gene is TRBJ1-2, the V gene TRBV24-1, with unresolved D. The germline V gene has CDR1 KGHDR and CDR2 SFDVKD. The CDR3 has 13 amino acids.

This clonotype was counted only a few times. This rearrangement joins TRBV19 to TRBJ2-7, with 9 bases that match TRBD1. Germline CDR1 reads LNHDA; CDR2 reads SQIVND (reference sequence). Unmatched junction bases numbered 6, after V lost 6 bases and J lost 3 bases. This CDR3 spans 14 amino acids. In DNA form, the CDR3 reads TGTGCCAGTAGCCCCGGGACAGGGATCTACGAGCAGTACTTC. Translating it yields CASSPGTGIYEQYF.

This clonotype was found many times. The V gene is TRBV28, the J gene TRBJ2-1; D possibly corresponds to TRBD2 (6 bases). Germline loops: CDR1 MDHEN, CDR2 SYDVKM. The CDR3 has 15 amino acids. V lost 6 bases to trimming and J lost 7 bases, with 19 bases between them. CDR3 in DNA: TGTGCCAGCAGATCGGGACTCCAGGCAGGGAATGAGCAGTTCTTC. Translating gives CASRSGLQAGNEQFF.

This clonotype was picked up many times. The CDR3 sequence: CASSMGRNEQFF. DNA of the CDR3: TGTGCCAGCAGTATGGGGCGGAATGAGCAGTTCTTC. The chain couples TRBV7-9 to TRBJ2-1, with D perhaps matching TRBD1 (5 bases). Germline assignment: CDR1 SEHNR and CDR2 FQNEAQ (reference sequence). The CDR3 spans 12 residues. Trimming cost V 6 bases and J 7 bases, with 10 bases left between them.

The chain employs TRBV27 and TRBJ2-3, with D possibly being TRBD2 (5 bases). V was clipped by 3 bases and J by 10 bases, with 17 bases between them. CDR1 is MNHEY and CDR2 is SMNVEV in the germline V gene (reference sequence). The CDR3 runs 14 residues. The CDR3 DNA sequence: TGTGCCAGCAGTTTTCGGCGGGCCTGGAGAGCGCAGTATTTT. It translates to CASSFRRAWRAQYF.

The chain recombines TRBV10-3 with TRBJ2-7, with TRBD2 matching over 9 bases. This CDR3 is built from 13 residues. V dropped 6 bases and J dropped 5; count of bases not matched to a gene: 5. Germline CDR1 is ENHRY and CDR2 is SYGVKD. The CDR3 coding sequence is TGTGCCATCAGAGCGGGGGGAGGGCACGAGCAGTACGTC. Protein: CAIRAGGGHEQYV.

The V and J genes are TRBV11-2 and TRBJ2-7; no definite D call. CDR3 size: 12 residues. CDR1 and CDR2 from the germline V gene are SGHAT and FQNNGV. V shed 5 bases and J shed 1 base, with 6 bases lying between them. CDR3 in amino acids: CASSPESYEQYF. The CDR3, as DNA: TGTGCCAGCAGCCCGGAATCCTACGAGCAGTACTTC.

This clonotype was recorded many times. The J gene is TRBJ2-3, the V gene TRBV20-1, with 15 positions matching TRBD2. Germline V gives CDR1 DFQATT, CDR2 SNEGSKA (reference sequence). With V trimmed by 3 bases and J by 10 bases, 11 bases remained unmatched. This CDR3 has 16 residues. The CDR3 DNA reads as TGCAGTGCTAGCCCCACCGGGACTAGCGGGAGGTCTGCGCAGTATTTT. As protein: CSASPTGTSGRSAQYF.

CDR3 region: CASSLALRTENYGYTF. The CDR3 DNA is TGTGCCAGCAGCTTGGCGTTAAGGACCGAAAACTATGGCTACACCTTC. This chain connects TRBV5-6 to TRBJ1-2; D is undetermined. Between the trimmed V and J ends, which lost 0 bases and 2 bases, there was a span of 14 bases. Germline V gives CDR1 SGHDT, CDR2 YYEEEE. This CDR3 has 16 amino acids.

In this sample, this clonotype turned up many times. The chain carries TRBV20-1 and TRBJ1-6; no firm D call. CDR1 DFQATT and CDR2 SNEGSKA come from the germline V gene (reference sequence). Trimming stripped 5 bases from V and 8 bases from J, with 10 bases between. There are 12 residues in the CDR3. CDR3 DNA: TGCAGTGCTGCACTCGTCGATTCACCCCTCCACTTT. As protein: CSAALVDSPLHF.

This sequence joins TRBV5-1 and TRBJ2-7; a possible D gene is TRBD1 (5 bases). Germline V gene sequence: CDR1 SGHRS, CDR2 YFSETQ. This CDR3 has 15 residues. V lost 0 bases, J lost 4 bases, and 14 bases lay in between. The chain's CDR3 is CASSLALGRGYEQYF. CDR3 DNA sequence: TGCGCCAGCAGCTTGGCGCTGGGGCGCGGTTACGAGCAGTACTTC.

The CDR3: CASREDRGGNQPQHF. As DNA, the CDR3 is TGTGCCAGTAGGGAGGACAGGGGCGGCAATCAGCCCCAGCATTTT. This chain uses TRBV19 with TRBJ1-5; 9 bases are shared with TRBD1. This CDR3 has 15 residues. The germline V gene encodes CDR1 LNHDA and CDR2 SQIVND (reference sequence). V gave up 6 bases and J gave up 2 bases; unmatched junction bases: 5.

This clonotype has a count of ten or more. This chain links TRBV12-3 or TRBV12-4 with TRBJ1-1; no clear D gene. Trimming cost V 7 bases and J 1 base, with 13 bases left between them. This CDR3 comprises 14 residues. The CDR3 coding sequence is TGTGCCAGCACTAAAGGCCCAGAGAACACTGAAGCTTTCTTT. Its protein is CASTKGPENTEAFF.

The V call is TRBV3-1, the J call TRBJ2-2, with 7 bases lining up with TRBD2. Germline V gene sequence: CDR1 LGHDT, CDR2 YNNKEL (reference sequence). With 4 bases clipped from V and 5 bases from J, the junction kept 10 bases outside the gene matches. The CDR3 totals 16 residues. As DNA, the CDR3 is TGTGCCAGCAGCCCCCTAAGGGGAGGGAATACCGGGGAGCTGTTTTTT. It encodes CASSPLRGGNTGELFF. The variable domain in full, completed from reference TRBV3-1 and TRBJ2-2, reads DTAVSQTPKYLVTQMGNDKSIKCEQNLGHDTMYWYKQDSKKFLKIMFSYNNKELIINETVPNRFSPKSPDKAHLNLHINSLELGDSAVYFCASSPLRGGNTGELFFGEGSRLTVL.

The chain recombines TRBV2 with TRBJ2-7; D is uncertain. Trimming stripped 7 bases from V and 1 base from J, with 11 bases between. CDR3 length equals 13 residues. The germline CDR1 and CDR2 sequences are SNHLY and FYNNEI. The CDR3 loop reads CASKGDGSYEQYF. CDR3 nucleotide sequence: TGTGCCAGCAAAGGAGACGGATCCTACGAGCAGTACTTC.

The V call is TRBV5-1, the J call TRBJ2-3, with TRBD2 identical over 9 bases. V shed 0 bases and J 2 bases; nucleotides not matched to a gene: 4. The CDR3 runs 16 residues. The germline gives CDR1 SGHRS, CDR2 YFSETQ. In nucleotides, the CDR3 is TGCGCCAGCAGCTTGGCCGCGGGAGGGGTCACAGATACGCAGTATTTT. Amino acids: CASSLAAGGVTDTQYF.

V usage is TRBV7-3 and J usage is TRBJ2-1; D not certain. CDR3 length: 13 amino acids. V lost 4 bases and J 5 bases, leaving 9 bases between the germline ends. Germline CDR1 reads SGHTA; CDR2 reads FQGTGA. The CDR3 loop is CASSSRTNNEQFF. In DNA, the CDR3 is TGTGCCAGCAGCTCAAGGACGAACAATGAGCAGTTCTTC.

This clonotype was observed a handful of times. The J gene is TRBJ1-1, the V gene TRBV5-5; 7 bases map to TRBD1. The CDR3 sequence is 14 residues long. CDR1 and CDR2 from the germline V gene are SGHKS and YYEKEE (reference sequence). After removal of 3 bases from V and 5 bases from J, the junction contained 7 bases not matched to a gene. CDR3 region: CASSSGQAVTEAFF. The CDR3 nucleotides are TGTGCCAGCAGCTCCGGACAGGCGGTGACTGAAGCTTTCTTT.

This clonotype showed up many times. The CDR3 DNA reads as TGCAGTGCTCCCACCGGGGGGGGCACTGAAGCTTTCTTT. It yields the protein CSAPTGGGTEAFF. This chain links TRBV20-1 with TRBJ1-1; perhaps TRBD1 as D (5 bases). Between the trimmed V and J ends, which lost 5 bases and 4 bases, there was a span of 14 bases. The CDR3 length is 13 residues. Germline V gene data show CDR1 as DFQATT and CDR2 as SNEGSKA (reference sequence).